The source of this T cell receptor beta chain is a study of post-analysis software for immune sequencing data. Study-wide context: The study covered relapsing-remitting, secondary progressive and progressive-relapsing courses of multiple sclerosis.

The V and J ends lost 8 bases and 6 bases, in that order; junction bases with no gene match: 9. The CDR3 is made up of 13 amino acids. Overall study results and limits: Patients had higher frequencies than controls of about 5 TRBV segments, including TRBV5-6, TRBV5-1 and TRBV20-1. Samples prepared in the same batch strongly co-clustered by F measure. Normalized Chao1 diversity was significantly lower in multiple sclerosis patients than in controls.

Comments on this clonotype: Its target is unknown.

Tagging with unique molecular identifiers was a feature of the TCR beta cDNA libraries. T cells numbering about 1 to 11 million yielded some 480,000 cDNA molecules. TCRdb analysed the PCR reads with MiXCR anew, one entry per CDR3 protein. The table shows a few hundred thousand distinct CDR3 sequences, with roughly 35% occurring only once. The genes are TRBV12-3 or TRBV12-4 and TRBJ2-5; TRBD1 agrees at 7 bases. The TCR originated in a girl aged 5-17 years with multiple sclerosis. The specimen sequenced was blood. The CDR3 spells CASFKGGLKTQYF. In DNA, the CDR3 is TGTGCCAGCTTTAAAGGGGGCTTGAAGACCCAGTACTTC.